This T cell receptor (beta chain) was observed in a study of OX40 agonist ivuxolimab in advanced cancers. TCRdb keeps only in-frame clones here, not all; method: immunoSEQ multiplex PCR. Of some 39,000 clones listed, more than 80% were seen once; the top ten hold 2.6%. The length of the CDR3 is 14 residues. Trimming cost V 7 bases and J 0 bases; bases outside gene matches: 5. Germline V gene sequence: CDR1 SGHNT, CDR2 YYREEE (reference sequence). Blood samples were obtained at baseline, cycle 4 day 1, and cycle 7 day 1. This sequence originates from an adult with an advanced solid tumor such as melanoma, head and neck, liver or kidney cancer. The starting material was CD4+ or CD8+ T cells sorted from blood, obtained in a trial of the OX40 agonist ivuxolimab. The chain recombines TRBV5-4 with TRBJ2-3; 7 nucleotides match TRBD2. The DNA for the CDR3 is TGTGCCAGCCGGGCTAGCGGTAGCACAGATACGCAGTATTTT. Translation gives CASRASGSTDTQYF.